Listed here are 10 T cell receptor beta chains from one sample, sequenced in a study of beta chain features in type 1 diabetes. The sequenced template was cDNA made from the entire isolated RNA. Sequenced by immunoSEQ multiplex PCR; TCRdb stores in-frame clones only, minus some. Counted here are roughly 140,000 clones, roughly 7.2% occurring once; the ten biggest clones make up roughly 1.5%. Sequencing used central memory CD4+ T cells from blood. The source of these receptors is a woman aged 25 to 45 in good health.

This clone has just a few counts. The rearrangement uses TRBV4-3 and TRBJ2-3; 9 positions agree with TRBD2. Germline V gives CDR1 LGHNA, CDR2 YSLEER. CDR3 length: 18 residues. After removal of 0 bases from V and 5 bases from J, the junction contained 12 bases not matched to a gene. CDR3 nucleotide sequence: TGCGCCAGCAGCCAAGAGATCGCTGCGGGAGGGCCCGGAGATACGCAGTATTTT. It is translated as CASSQEIAAGGPGDTQYF.

The sample holds a few counts of this clone. The gene calls are TRBV18 and TRBJ2-1; 11 nucleotides line up with TRBD2. Germline V gives CDR1 KGHSH, CDR2 LQKENI. V lost 8 bases, J lost 4 bases, and 7 bases stayed unmatched. The CDR3 has 15 amino acids. CDR3 sequence (DNA): TGTGCCAGCAGGGTGGGGACTAGCGGATACAATGAGCAGTTCTTC. Translated, it gives CASRVGTSGYNEQFF.

This clone was detected a few times. The J gene is TRBJ1-3, the V gene TRBV29-1, with no clear D. V dropped 3 bases and J dropped 4 bases, with 4 bases sitting between them. Germline V CDR1 and CDR2: SQVTM, ANQGSEA. This CDR3 is built from 11 residues. CDR3 amino acids: CSVDSGNTIYF. For the CDR3, the DNA is TGCAGCGTTGATTCGGGAAACACCATATATTTT.

This chain joins TRBV18 and TRBJ2-5; no definite D call. Germline V lookup: CDR1 KGHSH, CDR2 LQKENI. This CDR3 contains 13 residues. The V end was cut by 5 bases, the J end by 3 bases, with 10 bases between. The CDR3 DNA reads TGTGCCAGCTCAGTTCAGATGGAAGAGACCCAGTACTTC. Translated, it gives CASSVQMEETQYF. Filled out from reference TRBV18 and TRBJ2-5, the complete variable domain reads NAGVMQNPRHLVRRRGQEARLRCSPMKGHSHVYWYRQLPEEGLKFMVYLQKENIIDESGMPKERFSAEFPKEGPSILRIQQVVRGDSAAYFCASSVQMEETQYFGPGTRLLVL.

This clone has only a few counts. J is TRBJ1-2 and V is TRBV4-3; TRBD1 agrees at 10 bases. This CDR3 contains 14 residues. J gave up 8 bases and V 1 base, and 4 bases lay outside the gene matches. From germline, CDR1 is LGHNA and CDR2 YSLEER. CDR3 protein: CASSQAGTGVGYTF. In nucleotides, the CDR3 is TGCGCCAGCAGCCAAGCCGGGACAGGGGTGGGCTACACCTTC.

The table lists this clone with a few counts. The chain recombines TRBV11-1 with TRBJ2-7; TRBD1 agrees at 7 bases. V trimming: 8 bases; J trimming: 4 bases; junction bases outside the gene matches: 8. This CDR3 comprises 13 residues. Germline assignment: CDR1 SGHAT and CDR2 FQDESV (reference sequence). CDR3 DNA: TGTGCCAGCCGGTCGACAGGGTCGTACGAGCAGTACTTC. It yields the protein CASRSTGSYEQYF.

This chain joins TRBV13 and TRBJ1-5; D perhaps matches TRBD1 (6 bases). V was cut by 4 bases and J by 4 bases, with 8 bases left in between. This CDR3 spans 13 amino acids. Germline V gives CDR1 PRHDT, CDR2 FYEKMQ (reference sequence). CDR3 region: CASSYDRNQPQHF. The CDR3 DNA follows: TGTGCCAGCAGCTATGACAGGAATCAGCCCCAGCATTTT.

The chain carries TRBV11-2 and TRBJ2-7; maybe TRBD2 (6 bases). The CDR3 length is 15 residues. Trimming left V 3 bases short and J 5 bases short, with 17 bases between. Germline CDR1 SGHAT, CDR2 FQNNGV. The CDR3 reads CASSFGGQVTHEQYF. For the CDR3, the DNA is TGTGCCAGCAGCTTCGGAGGGCAGGTTACCCACGAGCAGTACTTC.

This clone was recorded a few times. The chain is built from TRBV5-1 and TRBJ2-5; TRBD1 matches at 9 bases. Germline CDR1 is SGHRS and CDR2 is YFSETQ. With 0 bases clipped from V and 4 bases from J, the junction kept 10 bases outside the gene matches. This CDR3 spans 17 amino acids. CDR3 residues: CASSLGVDRGSSETQYF. DNA for the CDR3: TGCGCCAGCAGCTTGGGGGTGGACAGGGGCTCTTCAGAGACCCAGTACTTC.

This clone was observed a few times. The same CDR3 arises from other DNA sequences in this sample as well. V is TRBV4-2 and J is TRBJ2-1, with 7 bases lining up with TRBD2. Germline loops: CDR1 LGHNA, CDR2 YNFKEQ. This CDR3 region has 15 residues. J lost 4 bases, V lost 1 base, and 4 bases had no gene match. In DNA, the CDR3 is TGTGCCAGCAGCCAAGGGTCTAGCGGATACAATGAGCAGTTCTTC. Residues: CASSQGSSGYNEQFF.